The source of this T cell receptor beta chain is a study of spatial heterogeneity in lung cancer. The wider study: Matched bulk RNA-seq yielded a T cell module score, and TCR transcript counts in tumor regions correlated strongly with that score.

Turning to this clonotype: Its antigen is currently unknown.

TCR cDNA molecules each had a unique molecular identifier. TCRdb independently ran MiXCR on the 5' RACE reads; one entry per CDR3 protein. The table has about 9,900 distinct CDR3 sequences, approximately 6.3% seen once. The length of the CDR3 is 15 residues. Germline trimming cut 2 bases from V and 6 bases from J; bases unmatched to any gene: 7. The germline V gene has CDR1 DFQATT and CDR2 SNEGSKA (reference sequence). Study outcomes and limitations: When ubiquitous and regional expanded TCRs were counted, their numbers tracked ubiquitous and regional nonsynonymous mutations, respectively. Higher tumor mutation counts went along with higher counts of expanded intratumoral alpha and beta TCRs.

Time point: sample taken at primary tumor resection. The cohort: 70 to 85 early-stage, untreated non-small cell lung cancer patients. This chain links TRBV20-1 with TRBJ2-1, with 10 nucleotides matching TRBD1. The clonotype originates from a female donor with early-stage non-small cell lung cancer. The sequencing used lung tumor tissue, collected at surgery. CDR3: CSARTRDRGLNEQFF. The CDR3, as DNA: TGCAGTGCTAGAACCCGGGACAGGGGACTCAATGAGCAGTTCTTC.